The next 14 T cell receptor beta chains were all read from a single sample in a study of T cells in Graves' hyperthyroidism and ophthalmopathy. Researchers amplified the TCR beta CDR3 regions from RNA transcripts. The TCR CDR3 was amplified in a first-round RT-PCR using the HTBI primer set. One entry per CDR3 protein, called by TCRdb with MiXCR from the multiplex PCR reads. The data contain about 410,000 distinct CDR3 sequences, roughly 15% of them singletons. The sequenced sample was blood. The receptors come from a man in his late teens or twenties with Graves' ophthalmopathy.

V gene TRBV10-3 combines with J gene TRBJ1-2; D is unresolved. This CDR3 has 12 amino acids. CDR1 is ENHRY, CDR2 SYGVKD, per germline. With 3 bases removed from V and 7 bases from J, the gap between germline ends came to 9 bases. The CDR3 DNA sequence: TGTGCCATCAGTGAACAAGGTCGTGGCTACACCTTC. Residues: CAISEQGRGYTF.

This clonotype was seen at least ten times. The chain couples TRBV12-3 or TRBV12-4 to TRBJ1-5; weak D call: TRBD1 (5 bases). This CDR3 has 13 residues. V lost 3 bases and J 6 bases, leaving 9 bases between the germline ends. CDR3 residues: CASSLGPVQPQHF. CDR3 coding DNA: TGTGCCAGCAGTTTGGGGCCAGTTCAGCCCCAGCATTTT.

This clonotype was seen many times. This chain uses TRBV2 with TRBJ1-2; D is unclear. Trimming left V 1 base short and J 7 bases short, with 13 bases between. In germline, CDR1 is SNHLY, CDR2 FYNNEI. The CDR3 has 14 amino acids. DNA for the CDR3: TGTGCCAGCAGTGAAGTGGGATTAGTCTTTGGCTACACCTTC. Translation gives CASSEVGLVFGYTF. Using reference TRBV2 and TRBJ1-2 for the parts outside the CDR3, the full variable domain is EPEVTQTPSHQVTQMGQEVILRCVPISNHLYFYWYRQILGQKVEFLVSFYNNEISEKSEIFDDQFSVERPDGSNFTLKIRSTKLEDSAMYFCASSEVGLVFGYTFGSGTRLTVV.

This clonotype was seen more than once but under ten times. The chain carries TRBV4-1 and TRBJ2-7; 7 positions match TRBD2. With 0 bases clipped from V and 3 bases from J, the junction kept 5 bases outside the gene matches. CDR1 and CDR2 from the germline V gene are MGHRA and YSYEKL. The CDR3 loop spans 15 amino acids. For the CDR3, the DNA is TGCGCCAGCAGCCAAGATCCAGCGGGACTCTACGAGCAGTACTTC. This sequence encodes CASSQDPAGLYEQYF.

This clonotype showed up many times. The chain employs TRBV27 and TRBJ2-7; weak D call: TRBD2 (6 bases). V lost 7 bases and J lost 4, with 17 bases in between. CDR1 and CDR2 from the germline V gene are MNHEY and SMNVEV (reference sequence). The CDR3 runs 14 residues. The CDR3 sequence is CASTRAGTSYEQYF. In nucleotides, the CDR3 is TGTGCCAGCACCCGGGCGGGGACTTCATACGAGCAGTACTTC.

Turning to this clonotype: Since a much larger clone is just one base distant, this may be a read error. The V call is TRBV28, the J call TRBJ2-3; 10 nucleotides agree with TRBD1. Trimming cost V 7 bases and J 0 bases; bases outside gene matches: 7. This CDR3 is 16 amino acids long. Germline assignment: CDR1 MDHEN and CDR2 SYDVKM. For the CDR3, the DNA is TGTGCCAGCACACGTGACAGGGGGCCTAGCACAGATACGCAGTATTTT. Translation: CASTRDRGPSTDTQYF.

In its sample, this clonotype was seen many times. The chain employs TRBV15 and TRBJ2-1; D unresolved. CDR3 length: 17 residues. CDR1 is LNHNV, CDR2 YYDKDF, per germline (reference sequence). The germline V and J ends were trimmed by 0 bases and 0 bases, with 12 bases remaining between them. CDR3 region: CATSREPGRHSYNEQFF. The DNA of the CDR3 is TGTGCCACCAGCAGAGAGCCCGGCCGTCACTCCTACAATGAGCAGTTCTTC. Full variable domain (outside the CDR3, taken from reference TRBV15 and TRBJ2-1): DAMVIQNPRYQVTQFGKPVTLSCSQTLNHNVMYWYQQKSSQAPKLLFHYYDKDFNNEADTPDNFQSRRPNTSFCFLDIRSPGLGDTAMYLCATSREPGRHSYNEQFFGPGTRLTVL.

This clonotype was detected many times. The chain uses TRBV12-3 or TRBV12-4 and TRBJ2-7; D unresolved. There are 12 residues in the CDR3. Trimming stripped 3 bases from V and 5 bases from J, with 8 bases between. The CDR3 nucleotides are TGTGCCAGCAGTTTGGAAAGACACGAGCAGTACTTC. Amino acids: CASSLERHEQYF.

Turning to this clonotype: Its ends do not fully match the called genes, so a read error is possible. The chain joins TRBV2 to TRBJ1-5, with D tentatively TRBD1 (5 bases). Germline V gene data show CDR1 as SNHLY and CDR2 as FYNNEI. The CDR3 has 15 amino acids. The CDR3 loop reads CTSSDGGGINQPQHF. For the CDR3, the DNA is TGTACCAGCAGTGACGGGGGGGGGATCAATCAGCCCCAGCATTTT. Full variable domain (outside the CDR3, taken from reference TRBV2 and TRBJ1-5): EPEVTQTPSHQVTQMGQEVILRCVPISNHLYFYWYRQILGQKVEFLVSFYNNEISEKSEIFDDQFSVERPDGSNFTLKIRSTKLEDSAMYFCTSSDGGGINQPQHFGDGTRLSIL.

This clonotype was counted ten times or more. V is TRBV7-3 and J is TRBJ2-3, with 9 bases that match TRBD2. Trimming at V came to 6 bases and at J to 3 bases, leaving 13 bases not matched to a gene. This CDR3 has 17 residues. Germline-derived CDR1 and CDR2 are SGHTA and FQGTGA. The CDR3 is CASRETSGPRVTDTQYF. CDR3 bases: TGTGCCAGCAGGGAGACTAGCGGTCCTAGGGTTACAGATACGCAGTATTTT.

This clonotype has ten or more counts. The CDR3 sequence: CASSFGSERETQYF. DNA for the CDR3: TGTGCCAGCAGCTTCGGGTCGGAGAGGGAGACCCAGTACTTC. The chain has TRBV7-9 and TRBJ2-5; D unclear. V lost 3 bases to trimming and J lost 5 bases, with 13 bases between them. The germline V gene encodes CDR1 SEHNR and CDR2 FQNEAQ (reference sequence). This CDR3 is built from 14 residues.

The chain is built from TRBV5-4 and TRBJ2-3; D gene ambiguous. From germline, CDR1 is SGHNT and CDR2 YYREEE (reference sequence). CDR3 size: 14 residues. Trimming pared 4 bases from V and 6 bases from J, leaving 15 bases between. The CDR3 protein is CASSPMGISDTQYF. Here the CDR3 DNA reads TGTGCCAGCAGCCCAATGGGCATTTCCGATACGCAGTATTTT.

This clonotype was detected ten times or more. The genes are TRBV6-2 or TRBV6-3 and TRBJ1-5; D gene uncertain. Germline V gives CDR1 MNHEY, CDR2 SVGEGT. CDR3 length: 16 amino acids. Trimming pared 0 bases from V and 2 bases from J, leaving 11 bases between. CDR3 DNA: TGTGCCAGCAGTTACTCTTTCGCGGGCGGCAATCAGCCCCAGCATTTT. It codes for CASSYSFAGGNQPQHF.

This clonotype was recorded at least ten times. This chain links TRBV2 with TRBJ2-3, with TRBD2 identical over 8 bases. CDR3 size: 16 residues. Germline V gene lookup returns CDR1 SNHLY and CDR2 FYNNEI. V gave up 7 bases and J gave up 4 bases; unmatched junction bases: 13. The DNA of the CDR3 is TGTGCCAGCATCCCCGGCCGGGGGGGCCCCGCAGATACGCAGTATTTT. Translating it yields CASIPGRGGPADTQYF.